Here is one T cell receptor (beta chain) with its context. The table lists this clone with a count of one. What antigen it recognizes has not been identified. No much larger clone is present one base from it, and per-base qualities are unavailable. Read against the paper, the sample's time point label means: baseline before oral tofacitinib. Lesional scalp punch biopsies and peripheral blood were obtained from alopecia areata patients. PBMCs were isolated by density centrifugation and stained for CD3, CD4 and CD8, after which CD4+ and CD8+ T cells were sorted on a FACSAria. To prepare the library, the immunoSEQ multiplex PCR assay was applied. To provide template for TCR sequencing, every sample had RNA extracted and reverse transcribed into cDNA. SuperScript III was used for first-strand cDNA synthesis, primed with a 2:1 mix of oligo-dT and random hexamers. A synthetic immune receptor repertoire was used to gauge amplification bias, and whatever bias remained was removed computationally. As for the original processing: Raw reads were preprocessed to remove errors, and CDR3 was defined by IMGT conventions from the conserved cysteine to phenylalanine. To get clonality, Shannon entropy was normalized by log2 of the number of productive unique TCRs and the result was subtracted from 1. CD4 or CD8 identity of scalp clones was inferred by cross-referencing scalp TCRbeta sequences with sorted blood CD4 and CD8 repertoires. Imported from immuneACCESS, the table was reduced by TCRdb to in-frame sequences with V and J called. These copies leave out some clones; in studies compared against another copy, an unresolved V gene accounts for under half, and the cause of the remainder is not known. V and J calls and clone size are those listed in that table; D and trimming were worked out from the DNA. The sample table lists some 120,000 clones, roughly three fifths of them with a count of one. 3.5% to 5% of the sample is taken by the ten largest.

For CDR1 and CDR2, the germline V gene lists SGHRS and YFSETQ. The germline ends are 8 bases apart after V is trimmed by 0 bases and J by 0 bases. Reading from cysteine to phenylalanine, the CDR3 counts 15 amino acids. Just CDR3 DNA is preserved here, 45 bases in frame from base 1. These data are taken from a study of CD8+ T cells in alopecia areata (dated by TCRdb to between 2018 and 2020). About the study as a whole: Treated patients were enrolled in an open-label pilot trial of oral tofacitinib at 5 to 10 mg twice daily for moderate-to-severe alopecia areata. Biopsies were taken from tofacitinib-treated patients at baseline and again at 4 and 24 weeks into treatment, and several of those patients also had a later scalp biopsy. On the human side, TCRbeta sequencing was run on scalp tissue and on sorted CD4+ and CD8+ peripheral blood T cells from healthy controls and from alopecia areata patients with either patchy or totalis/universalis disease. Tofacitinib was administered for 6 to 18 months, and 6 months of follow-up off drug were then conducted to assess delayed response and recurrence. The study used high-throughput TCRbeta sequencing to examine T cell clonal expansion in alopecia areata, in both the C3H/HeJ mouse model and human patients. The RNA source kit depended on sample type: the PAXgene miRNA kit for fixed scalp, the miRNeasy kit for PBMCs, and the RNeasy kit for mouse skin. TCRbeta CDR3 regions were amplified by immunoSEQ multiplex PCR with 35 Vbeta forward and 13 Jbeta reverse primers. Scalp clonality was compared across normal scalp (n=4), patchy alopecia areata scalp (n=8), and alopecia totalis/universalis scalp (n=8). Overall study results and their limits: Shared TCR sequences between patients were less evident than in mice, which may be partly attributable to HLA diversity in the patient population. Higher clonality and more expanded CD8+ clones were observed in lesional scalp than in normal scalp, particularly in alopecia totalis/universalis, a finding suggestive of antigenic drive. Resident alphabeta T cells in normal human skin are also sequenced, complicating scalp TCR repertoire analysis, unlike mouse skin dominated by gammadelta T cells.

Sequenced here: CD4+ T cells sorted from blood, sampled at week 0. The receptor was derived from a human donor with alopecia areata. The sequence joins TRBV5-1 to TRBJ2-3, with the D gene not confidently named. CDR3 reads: CASSLVAPSTDTQYF. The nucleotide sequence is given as TGCGCCAGCAGCTTGGTTGCACCGAGCACAGATACGCAGTATTTT.